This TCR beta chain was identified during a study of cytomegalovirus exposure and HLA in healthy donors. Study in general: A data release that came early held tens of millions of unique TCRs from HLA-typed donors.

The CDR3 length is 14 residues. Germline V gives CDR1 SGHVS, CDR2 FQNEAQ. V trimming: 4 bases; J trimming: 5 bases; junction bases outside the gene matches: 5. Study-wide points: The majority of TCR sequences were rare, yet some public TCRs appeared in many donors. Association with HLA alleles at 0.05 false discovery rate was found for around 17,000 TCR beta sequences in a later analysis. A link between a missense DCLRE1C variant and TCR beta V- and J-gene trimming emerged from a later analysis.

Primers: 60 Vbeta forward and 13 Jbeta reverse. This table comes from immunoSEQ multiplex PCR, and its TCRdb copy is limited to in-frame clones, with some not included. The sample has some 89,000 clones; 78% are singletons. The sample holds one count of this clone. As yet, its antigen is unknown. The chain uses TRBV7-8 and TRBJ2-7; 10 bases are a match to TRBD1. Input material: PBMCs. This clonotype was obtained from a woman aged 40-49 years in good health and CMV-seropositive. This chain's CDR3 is CASSSRQGANEQYF. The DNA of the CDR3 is TGTGCCAGCAGCTCCAGACAGGGGGCCAACGAGCAGTACTTC.